This record covers a single T cell receptor beta chain. No antigen is known for it. The sample originates from a study of OX40 agonist ivuxolimab in advanced cancers. Overall study context: Mean age approximately 61 years, range about 23 to 80; roughly 82% male.

Generated by immunoSEQ multiplex PCR, the TCRdb table keeps only in-frame clones and is missing some. The table includes 70,000 to 95,000 clones, around 86% detected once. Study observations and caveats: Compared with others, partial responders at 0.1-3.0 mg/kg displayed clonal expansion among the lowest.

This CDR3 is built from 14 residues. V lost 1 base and J 11 bases, leaving 15 bases between the germline ends. Germline assignment: CDR1 LGHNA and CDR2 YNFKEQ. This sample comprised CD4+ or CD8+ T cells sorted from blood, obtained in a trial of the OX40 agonist ivuxolimab. This rearrangement joins TRBV4-2 to TRBJ1-5; no clear D. The clonotype was recovered from an adult with an advanced solid tumor such as melanoma, head and neck, liver or kidney cancer. The CDR3 DNA sequence: TGTGCCAGCAGCCAAGGATGGGATGTGGGGACCCAGCATTTT. Its translation is CASSQGWDVGTQHF.